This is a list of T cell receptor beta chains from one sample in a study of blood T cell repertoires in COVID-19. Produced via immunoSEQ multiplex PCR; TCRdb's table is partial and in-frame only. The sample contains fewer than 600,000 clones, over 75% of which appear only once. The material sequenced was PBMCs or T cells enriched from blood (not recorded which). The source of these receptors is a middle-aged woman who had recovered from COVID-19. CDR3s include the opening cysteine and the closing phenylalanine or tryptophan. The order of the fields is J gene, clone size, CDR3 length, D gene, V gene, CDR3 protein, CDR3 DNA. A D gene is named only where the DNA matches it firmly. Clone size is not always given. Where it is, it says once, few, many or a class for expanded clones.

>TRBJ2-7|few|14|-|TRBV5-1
CASRRTVDPYEQYF
TGCGCCAGCAGGCGAACAGTCGACCCTTACGAGCAGTACTTC
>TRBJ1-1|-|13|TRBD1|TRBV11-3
CASSSGQGTEAFF
TGTGCCAGCAGCTCCGGACAGGGGACTGAAGCTTTCTTT
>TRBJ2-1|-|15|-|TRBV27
CASSSKRVAYNEQFF
TGTGCCAGCAGTTCCAAGCGGGTCGCCTACAATGAGCAGTTCTTC
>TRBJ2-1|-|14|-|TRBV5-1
CASSSDSSYNEQFF
TGCGCCAGCAGCTCGGACAGCTCCTACAATGAGCAGTTCTTC
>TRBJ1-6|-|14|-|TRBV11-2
CASSLSTGGSPLHF
TGTGCCAGCAGCTTAAGTACGGGGGGGTCACCCCTCCACTTT
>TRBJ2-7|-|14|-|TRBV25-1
CASSPGTGAYEQYF
TGTGCCAGCAGTCCCGGGACTGGAGCCTACGAGCAGTACTTC
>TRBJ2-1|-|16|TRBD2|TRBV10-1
CASSEASGFSYNEQFF
TGCGCCAGCAGTGAGGCTAGCGGGTTCTCCTACAATGAGCAGTTCTTC
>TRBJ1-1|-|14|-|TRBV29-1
CSVESFGRYTEAFF
TGCAGCGTTGAATCTTTTGGCAGATACACTGAAGCTTTCTTT
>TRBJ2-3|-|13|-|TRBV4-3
CASSQYLVNTQYF
TGCGCCAGCAGCCAATATTTAGTGAATACGCAGTATTTT
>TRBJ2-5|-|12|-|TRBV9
CASSGSQETQYF
TGTGCCAGCAGCGGTAGCCAAGAGACCCAGTACTTC
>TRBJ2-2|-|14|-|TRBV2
CASSVFSRAGELFF
TGTGCCAGCAGTGTTTTCAGCCGGGCCGGGGAGCTGTTTTTT
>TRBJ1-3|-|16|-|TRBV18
CASSPPSDSSGNTIYF
TGTGCCAGCTCACCACCCAGTGACAGCTCTGGAAACACCATATATTTT
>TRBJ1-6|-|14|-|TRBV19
CASSISGGSSPLHF
TGTGCCAGTAGTATAAGTGGGGGGAGCTCACCCCTCCACTTT
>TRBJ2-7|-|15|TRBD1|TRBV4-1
CASSPGQSGAYEQYF
TGCGCCAGCAGCCCGGGACAGTCCGGCGCCTACGAGCAGTACTTC
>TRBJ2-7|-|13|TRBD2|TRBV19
CASSIASGYEQYF
TGTGCCAGTAGTATCGCTAGCGGGTACGAGCAGTACTTC
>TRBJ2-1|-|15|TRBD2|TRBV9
CASSVGPSGYNEQFF
TGTGCCAGCAGCGTAGGGCCTAGCGGGTACAATGAGCAGTTCTTC
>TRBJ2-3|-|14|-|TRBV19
CASSVSGSTDTQYF
TGTGCCAGTAGCGTGAGCGGGAGCACAGATACGCAGTATTTT
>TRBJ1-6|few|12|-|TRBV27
CASSLLNSPLHF
TGTGCCAGCAGTTTACTTAATTCACCCCTCCACTTT
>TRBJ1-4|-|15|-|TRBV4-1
CASSQDAERNEKLFF
TGCGCCAGCAGCCAAGATGCCGAGAGGAATGAAAAACTGTTTTTT
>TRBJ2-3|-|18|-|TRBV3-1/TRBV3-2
CASSPREITDIVSGTQYF
TGTGCCAGCAGCCCCAGGGAAATTACGGACATAGTATCGGGTACGCAGTATTTT
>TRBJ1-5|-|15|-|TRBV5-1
CASSLGTADNQPQHF
TGCGCCAGCAGCTTGGGGACAGCGGATAATCAGCCCCAGCATTTT
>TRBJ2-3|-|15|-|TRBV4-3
CASSQRTSSTDTQYF
TGCGCCAGCAGCCAGAGAACCTCTTCCACAGATACGCAGTATTTT
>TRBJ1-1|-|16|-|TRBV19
CASSTLAEAENTEAFF
TGTGCCAGTAGTACCTTAGCGGAGGCGGAGAACACTGAAGCTTTCTTT
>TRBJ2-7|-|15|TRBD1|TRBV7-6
CASSLGTGTPYEQYF
TGTGCCAGCAGCTTAGGGACAGGAACCCCCTACGAGCAGTACTTC
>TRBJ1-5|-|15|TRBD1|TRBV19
CASSLGQGVVQPQHF
TGTGCCAGTAGTCTCGGACAGGGAGTTGTTCAGCCCCAGCATTTT
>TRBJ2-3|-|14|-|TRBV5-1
CASSSEPSPDTQYF
TGCGCCAGCAGCTCAGAACCATCGCCAGATACGCAGTATTTT
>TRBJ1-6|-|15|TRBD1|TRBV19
CASSIAQGGNSPLHF
TGTGCCAGTAGTATAGCGCAGGGGGGTAATTCACCCCTCCACTTT
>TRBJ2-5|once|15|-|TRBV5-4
CASSSAGTPQETQYF
TGTGCCAGCAGCAGCGCTGGGACACCGCAAGAGACCCAGTACTTC
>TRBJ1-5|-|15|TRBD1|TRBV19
CASMVQGAWNQPQHF
TGTGCCAGTATGGTACAGGGGGCTTGGAATCAGCCCCAGCATTTT
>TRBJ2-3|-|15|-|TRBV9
CASSVAQGITDTQYF
TGTGCCAGCAGCGTAGCTCAGGGTATCACAGATACGCAGTATTTT
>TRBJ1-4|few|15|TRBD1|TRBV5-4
CASSSDRGRNEKLFF
TGTGCCAGCAGCTCGGACAGGGGAAGAAATGAAAAACTGTTTTTT
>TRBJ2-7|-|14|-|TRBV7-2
CASSLEGATYEQYF
TGTGCCAGCAGCTTAGAGGGAGCCACCTACGAGCAGTACTTC
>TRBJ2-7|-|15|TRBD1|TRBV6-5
CASSSPRNRDSEQYF
TGTGCCAGCAGTTCTCCCCGCAACCGGGACAGCGAGCAGTACTTC
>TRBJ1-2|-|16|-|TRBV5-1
CASSFAGAHYNYGYTF
TGCGCCAGCAGCTTCGCGGGCGCCCATTACAACTATGGCTACACCTTC
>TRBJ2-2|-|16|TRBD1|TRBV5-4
CASSLVQGANTGELFF
TGTGCCAGCAGCTTAGTACAGGGGGCGAACACCGGGGAGCTGTTTTTT
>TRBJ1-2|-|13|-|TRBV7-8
CASSLDRLYGYTF
TGTGCCAGCAGCTTAGACAGGTTGTACGGCTACACCTTC
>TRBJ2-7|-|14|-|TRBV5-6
CASSLGRRYYEQYF
TGTGCCAGCAGCTTGGGACGGCGGTACTACGAGCAGTACTTC
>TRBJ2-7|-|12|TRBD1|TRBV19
CASSITGGEQYF
TGTGCCAGTAGTATTACAGGGGGCGAGCAGTACTTC
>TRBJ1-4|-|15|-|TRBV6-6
CASSYYGRENEKLFF
TGTGCCAGCAGTTACTATGGCAGGGAAAATGAAAAACTGTTTTTT
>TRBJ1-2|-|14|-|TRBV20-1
CSASEGRRDYGYTF
TGCAGTGCTAGTGAGGGGAGGCGGGACTATGGCTACACCTTC
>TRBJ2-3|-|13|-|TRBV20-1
CSASGGSTDTQYF
TGCAGTGCTAGTGGCGGGAGCACAGATACGCAGTATTTT